This T cell receptor (beta chain) came from a study of shared clonotypes between healthy human individuals. Researchers divided each subset's genomic DNA evenly across several immunoSEQ plates. Original analysis: For the immunoSEQ data, sequences were junction-only without quality scores, so filtering differed. Method: immunoSEQ multiplex PCR; TCRdb's copy keeps in-frame clones and lacks some. V and J calls and clone size are copied from that table; D and trimming were computed from the DNA. Of 450,000 to 600,000 clones listed, about four fifths are singletons. The V and J ends lost 0 bases and 6 bases respectively, with 10 bases between them. The CDR3 has 13 amino acids. CDR1 is SGHRS and CDR2 is YFSETQ in the germline V gene.

The chain is built from TRBV5-1 and TRBJ2-7, with D possibly matching TRBD2 (6 bases). Sequencing was performed on PBMCs. This sequence was found in a woman between 35 and 50 years old in good health. Some clones in this sample may be carry-over from other donors' samples. The CDR3 coding sequence is TGCGCCAGCAGCTTGGCCGGACTAAGCGAGCAGTACTTC. Protein sequence: CASSLAGLSEQYF.